What follows are 4 T cell receptor beta chains derived from one specimen sequenced in a study of human T cells and chemical hapten exposure. TCRdb passed the RACE reads through MiXCR, listing each CDR3 protein once. In the table there are around 200,000 distinct CDR3 sequences, more than 20% of which are singletons. Sample time point: patch test 3, about 24 weeks after DPC sensitization. Stated treatment: therapeutic diphenylcyclopropenone sensitization with weekly scalp DPC. The sample here was whole blood, taken in connection with sensitization to the hapten diphenylcyclopropenone (DPC). These receptors came from a woman between 40 and 55 years old with alopecia areata. Some clones in this sample may be carry-over from other donors' samples.

The chain is built from TRBV20-1 and TRBJ2-1; 8 bases fit TRBD2. The V gene end was trimmed by 6 bases and the J gene end by 6 bases; junction bases not matched to a gene: 13. Germline CDR1 is DFQATT and CDR2 is SNEGSKA (reference sequence). The CDR3 runs 15 residues. This chain's CDR3 is CSAPLTSVKSNEQFF. Here the CDR3 DNA reads TGCAGTGCGCCCCTGACTAGCGTAAAATCCAATGAGCAGTTCTTC.

In this sample, this clonotype turned up a few times. The genes are TRBV5-4 and TRBJ2-1; D is unresolved. V lost 0 bases to trimming and J lost 5 bases, with 9 bases between them. This CDR3 has 14 residues. Germline CDR1 reads SGHNT; CDR2 reads YYREEE (reference sequence). CDR3 sequence reads: CASSLGDKNNEQFF. The CDR3 DNA reads TGTGCCAGCAGCTTGGGTGACAAAAACAATGAGCAGTTCTTC.

This chain connects TRBV28 to TRBJ1-5; D uncertain. The germline V gene has CDR1 MDHEN and CDR2 SYDVKM. V lost 3 bases and J lost 5, with 8 bases in between. This CDR3 has 13 residues. CDR3 DNA sequence: TGTGCCAGCAGTTTCGGGGTTTATCAGCCCCAGCATTTT. Its protein is CASSFGVYQPQHF.

This clonotype was picked up a small number of times. V is TRBV20-1 and J is TRBJ2-1, with 14 bases that match TRBD2. CDR3 length equals 17 residues. The ends lost 0 bases at V and 4 bases at J; junction bases unmatched: 5. CDR1 and CDR2 from the germline V gene are DFQATT and SNEGSKA (reference sequence). The CDR3 here is CSARDWRTSGRYNEQFF. The CDR3 DNA reads as TGCAGTGCTAGAGATTGGAGGACTAGCGGGAGGTACAATGAGCAGTTCTTC.